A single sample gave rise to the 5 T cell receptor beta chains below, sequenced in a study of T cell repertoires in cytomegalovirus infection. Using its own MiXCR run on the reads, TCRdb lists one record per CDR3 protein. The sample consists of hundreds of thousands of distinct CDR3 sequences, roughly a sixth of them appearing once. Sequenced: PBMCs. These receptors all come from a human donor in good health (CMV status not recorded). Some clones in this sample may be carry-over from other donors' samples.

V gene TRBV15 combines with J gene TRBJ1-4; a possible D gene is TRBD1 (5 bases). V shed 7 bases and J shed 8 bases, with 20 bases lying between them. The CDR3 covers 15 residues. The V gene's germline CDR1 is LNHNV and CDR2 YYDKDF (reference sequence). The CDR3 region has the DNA TGTGCCACCACCTCGGGACGGGGGTTACAGGAAAAACTGTTTTTT. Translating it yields CATTSGRGLQEKLFF.

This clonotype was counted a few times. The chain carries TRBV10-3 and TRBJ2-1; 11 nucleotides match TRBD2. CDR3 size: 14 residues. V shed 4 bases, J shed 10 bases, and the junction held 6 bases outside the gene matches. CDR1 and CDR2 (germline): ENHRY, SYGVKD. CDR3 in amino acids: CAISVRLAGGEQFF. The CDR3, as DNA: TGTGCCATCAGTGTTAGGCTAGCGGGGGGCGAGCAGTTCTTC.

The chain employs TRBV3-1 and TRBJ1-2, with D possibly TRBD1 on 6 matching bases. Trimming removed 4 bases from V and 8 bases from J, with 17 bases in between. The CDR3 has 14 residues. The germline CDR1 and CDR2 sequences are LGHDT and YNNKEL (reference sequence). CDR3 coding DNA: TGTGCCAGCAGCCCCAGAAGGGGGGCGGGGGGCTACACCTTC. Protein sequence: CASSPRRGAGGYTF.

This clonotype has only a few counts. This CDR3 is CASSLNTDRGQGGWGYTF. The DNA for the CDR3 is TGTGCCAGCAGTTTAAACACGGATAGGGGACAGGGAGGCTGGGGCTACACCTTC. The chain recombines TRBV28 with TRBJ1-2, with TRBD1 identical over 9 bases. CDR1 MDHEN and CDR2 SYDVKM come from the germline V gene. The CDR3 spans 18 residues. After removal of 2 bases from V and 8 bases from J, the junction contained 18 bases not matched to a gene.

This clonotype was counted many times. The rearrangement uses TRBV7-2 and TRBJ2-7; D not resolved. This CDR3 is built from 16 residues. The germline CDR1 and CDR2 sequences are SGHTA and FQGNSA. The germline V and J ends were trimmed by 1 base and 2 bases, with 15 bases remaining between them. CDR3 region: CASSLGGTTPPYEQYF. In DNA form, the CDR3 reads TGTGCCAGCAGCTTAGGTGGAACTACCCCTCCCTACGAGCAGTACTTC.